This is a list of T cell receptor beta chains from one sample in a study of CD8 T cells in ankylosing spondylitis. Using its own MiXCR run on the 5' RACE reads, TCRdb lists one record per CDR3 protein. The sample records more than 400,000 distinct CDR3 sequences, approximately 5.3% being singletons. Material: blood, either unsorted or a sorted T cell fraction (not recorded which). These receptors were obtained from a male donor with ankylosing spondylitis. Both conserved end residues are part of each CDR3. The D gene is left open where the match is weak. Clone size is given for some rows only: seen once, a few or many times, or a class if the clone is expanded.

clone_size j_call d_call v_call cdr3_length cdr3_aa cdr3_nt
many TRBJ2-3 . TRBV7-2 14 CASSLTRATDTQYF TGTGCCAGCAGCTTAACTAGAGCAACAGATACGCAGTATTTT
few TRBJ2-4 . TRBV5-5 13 CASSQGDGGIQYF TGTGCCAGCAGCCAAGGCGATGGGGGCATTCAGTACTTC
many TRBJ2-5 . TRBV7-9 15 CASRSPLAGGETQYF TGTGCCAGCAGGAGCCCCCTAGCTGGGGGAGAGACCCAGTACTTC
many TRBJ2-2 TRBD1 TRBV29-1 13 CSAGQGYTGELFF TGCAGCGCAGGACAGGGGTACACCGGGGAGCTGTTTTTT
many TRBJ2-3 TRBD1 TRBV29-1 16 CSVRRDSNIGTDTQYF TGCAGCGTTCGAAGGGACAGCAATATCGGTACAGATACGCAGTATTTT
. TRBJ2-5 . TRBV4-2 14 CASSQSGSGETQYF TGTGCCAGCAGCCAATCAGGGTCAGGGGAGACCCAGTACTTC
many TRBJ2-3 TRBD2 TRBV29-1 15 CSAQGLAGLTDTQYF TGCAGCGCGCAAGGGCTAGCGGGACTCACAGATACGCAGTATTTT
many TRBJ2-3 . TRBV6-5 15 CASSIQTVVTDTQYF TGTGCCAGCAGTATACAGACAGTAGTCACAGATACGCAGTATTTT
many TRBJ2-1 . TRBV7-8 14 CASRRTWGENEQFF TGTGCCAGCAGGAGAACTTGGGGGGAGAATGAGCAGTTCTTC
many TRBJ1-5 . TRBV14 14 CASSQWDHNQPQHF TGTGCCAGCAGCCAATGGGACCACAATCAGCCCCAGCATTTT
few TRBJ2-1 TRBD1 TRBV7-3 13 CASSIDRGDEQFF TGTGCCAGCAGCATAGACAGGGGAGATGAGCAGTTCTTC